The sequence of this T cell receptor beta chain was determined in a study of T cell changes during pregnancy in multiple sclerosis. This clone was found once. At one end the junction does not follow the germline gene, possibly because of a read error. Sequencing was performed with immunoSEQ multiplex PCR; in TCRdb, only in-frame clones are kept and a portion is missing. The table lists 40,000 or so clones, 88% of them singletons, with around 4.1% in the top ten. The CDR3 runs 14 residues. CDR1 is SSHAT, CDR2 FNYEAQ, per germline (reference sequence). This sample comprised CD8+ T cells from peripheral blood mononuclear cells, obtained in the first trimester of pregnancy. This rearrangement joins TRBV7-7 to TRBJ1-5; D may be TRBD1 (5 bases). The receptor was derived from a female donor with multiple sclerosis, enrolled in a pregnancy study. For the CDR3, the DNA is TGTGCTAGCAGCCGAGGGAGGTCAGGGCAGCCCCAGCATTTT. It translates to CASSRGRSGQPQHF.